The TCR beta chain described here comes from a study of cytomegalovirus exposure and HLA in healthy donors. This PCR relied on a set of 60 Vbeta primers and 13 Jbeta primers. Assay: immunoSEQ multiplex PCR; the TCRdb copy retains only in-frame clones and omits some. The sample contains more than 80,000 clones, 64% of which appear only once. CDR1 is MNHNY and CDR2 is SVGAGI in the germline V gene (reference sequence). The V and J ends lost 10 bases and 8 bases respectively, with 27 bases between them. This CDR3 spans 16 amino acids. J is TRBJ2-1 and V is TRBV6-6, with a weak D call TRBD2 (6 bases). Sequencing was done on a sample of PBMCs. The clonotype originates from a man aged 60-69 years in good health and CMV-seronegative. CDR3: CATLDTAGGSGDEQFF. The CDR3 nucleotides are TGTGCCACCCTAGACACGGCGGGCGGGTCGGGGGATGAGCAGTTCTTC.